The entry that follows covers one T cell receptor (beta chain) sequence. This entry comes from a study of blood T cell repertoires in COVID-19. Sequencing used immunoSEQ multiplex PCR; TCRdb keeps in-frame clones, though not all of them. The sample gives under 200,000 clones, roughly 90% of which show up once; less than 8% is in the top ten. Those enrolled, adults aged roughly 18 to 90 years, came from under 25 US areas. The specimen sequenced was PBMCs or T cells enriched from blood (not recorded which). The TCR comes from a woman between 45 and 65 years old who had recovered from COVID-19.

CDR3 coding DNA: TGTGCCACCGCCTCCCGACAGTTAAGGTACCAAGAGACCCAGTACTTC. It is translated as CATASRQLRYQETQYF. V usage is TRBV24-1 and J usage is TRBJ2-5; perhaps TRBD1 as D (5 bases). CDR1 and CDR2 (germline): KGHDR, SFDVKD. This CDR3 spans 16 amino acids. V lost 9 bases and J 0 bases, leaving 19 bases between the germline ends.